This T cell receptor (beta chain) originates from a study of T cells after yellow fever vaccination. Study-wide results and limits: Reappearance after the booster was seen for most primary-vaccination clones, at around 95% CD4 and around 88% CD8. Clonotypes found in both CD4 and CD8 compartments made up a small share.

Each CDR3 protein gets one entry after TCRdb re-called the 5' RACE reads with MiXCR. The repertoire includes some 130,000 distinct CDR3 sequences, about 6.9% of them detected once, and under 0.8% sits in the top ten. CDR3 length: 13 amino acids. J was trimmed by 3 bases and V by 1 base; bases with no gene match: 1. In germline, CDR1 is GTSNPN, CDR2 SVGIG (reference sequence). This clonotype was detected ten times or more. Its target is not known. The sequenced sample was CD4+ T cells sorted from PBMCs, obtained 10 days after the yellow fever booster vaccination. The receptor was derived from a man aged 25 to 40 who received the YFV17D yellow fever vaccine. The chain links TRBV30 to TRBJ1-2, with 8 bases aligning to TRBD1. CDR3 amino acids: CAWSEDRDYGYTF. CDR3 coding DNA: TGTGCCTGGAGTGAGGACAGGGACTATGGCTACACCTTC.